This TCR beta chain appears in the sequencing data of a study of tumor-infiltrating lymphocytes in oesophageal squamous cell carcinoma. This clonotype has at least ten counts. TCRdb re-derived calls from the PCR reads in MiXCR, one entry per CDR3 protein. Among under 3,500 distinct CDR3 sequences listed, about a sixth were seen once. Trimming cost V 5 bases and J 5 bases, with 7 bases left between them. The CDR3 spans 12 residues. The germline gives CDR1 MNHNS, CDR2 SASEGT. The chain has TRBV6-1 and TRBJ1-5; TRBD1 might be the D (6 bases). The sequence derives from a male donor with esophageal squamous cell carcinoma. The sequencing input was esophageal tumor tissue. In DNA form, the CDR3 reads TGTGCCAGCAGTTCAGGGGATCAGCCCCAGCATTTT. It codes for CASSSGDQPQHF.